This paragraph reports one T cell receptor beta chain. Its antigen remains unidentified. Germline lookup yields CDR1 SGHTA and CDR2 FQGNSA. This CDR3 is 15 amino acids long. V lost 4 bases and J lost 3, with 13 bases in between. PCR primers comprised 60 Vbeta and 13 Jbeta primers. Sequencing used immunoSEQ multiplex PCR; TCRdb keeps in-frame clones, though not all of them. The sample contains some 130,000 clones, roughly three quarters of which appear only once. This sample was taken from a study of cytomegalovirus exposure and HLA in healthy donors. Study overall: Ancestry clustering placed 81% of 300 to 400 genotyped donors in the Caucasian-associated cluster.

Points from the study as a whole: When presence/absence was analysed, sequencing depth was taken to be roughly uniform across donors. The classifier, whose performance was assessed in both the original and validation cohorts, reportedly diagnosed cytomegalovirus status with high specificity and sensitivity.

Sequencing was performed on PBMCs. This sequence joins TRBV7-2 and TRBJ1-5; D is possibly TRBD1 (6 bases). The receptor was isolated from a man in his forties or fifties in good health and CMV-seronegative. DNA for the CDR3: TGTGCCAGCAGCTCATCGACAGGTAACAATCAGCCCCAGCATTTT. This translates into CASSSSTGNNQPQHF.